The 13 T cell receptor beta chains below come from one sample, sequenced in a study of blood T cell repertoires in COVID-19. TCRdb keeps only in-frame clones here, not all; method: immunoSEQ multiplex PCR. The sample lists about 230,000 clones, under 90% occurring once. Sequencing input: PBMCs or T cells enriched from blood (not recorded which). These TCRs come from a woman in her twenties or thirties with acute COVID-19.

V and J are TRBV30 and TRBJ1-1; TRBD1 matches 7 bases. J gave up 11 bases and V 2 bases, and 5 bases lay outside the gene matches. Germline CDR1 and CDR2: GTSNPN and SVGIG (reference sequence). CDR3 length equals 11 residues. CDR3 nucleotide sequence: TGTGCCTGGAGTAGACAGGGTGGCGCTTTCTTT. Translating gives CAWSRQGGAFF.

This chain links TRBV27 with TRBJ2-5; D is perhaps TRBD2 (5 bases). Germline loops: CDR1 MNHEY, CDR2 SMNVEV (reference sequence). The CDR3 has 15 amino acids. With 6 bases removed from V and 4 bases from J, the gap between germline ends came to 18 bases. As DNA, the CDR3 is TGTGCCAGCAGCCACGCGGCGGGCCTGGGAGAGACCCAGTACTTC. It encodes CASSHAAGLGETQYF.

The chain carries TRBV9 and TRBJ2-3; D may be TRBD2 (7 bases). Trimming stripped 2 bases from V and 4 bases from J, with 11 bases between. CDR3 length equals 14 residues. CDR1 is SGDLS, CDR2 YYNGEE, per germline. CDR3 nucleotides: TGTGCCAGCAGCGTGGGGGGGCAGGCAGATACGCAGTATTTT. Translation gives CASSVGGQADTQYF.

The CDR3: CASSLTRQGSLYGYTF. CDR3 in DNA: TGTGCCAGCAGCTTAACGAGACAGGGGAGTCTCTATGGCTACACCTTC. The V call is TRBV7-8, the J call TRBJ1-2, with 8 bases that match TRBD1. V gave up 2 bases and J gave up 4 bases; unmatched junction bases: 9. The CDR3 is 16 residues long. Germline values: CDR1 SGHVS, CDR2 FQNEAQ.

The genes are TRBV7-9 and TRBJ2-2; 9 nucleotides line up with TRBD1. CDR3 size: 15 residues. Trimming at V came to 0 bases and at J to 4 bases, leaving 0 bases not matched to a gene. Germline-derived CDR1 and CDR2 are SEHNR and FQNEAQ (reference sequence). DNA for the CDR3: TGTGCCAGCAGCTTAGCGGACAGGGGCACCGGGGAGCTGTTTTTT. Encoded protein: CASSLADRGTGELFF.

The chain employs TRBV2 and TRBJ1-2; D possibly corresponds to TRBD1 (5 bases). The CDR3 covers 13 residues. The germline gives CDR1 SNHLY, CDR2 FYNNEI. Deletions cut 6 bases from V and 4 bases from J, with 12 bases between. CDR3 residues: CASSTYRGYGYTF. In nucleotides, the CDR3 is TGTGCCAGCAGCACGTATAGGGGCTATGGCTACACCTTC.

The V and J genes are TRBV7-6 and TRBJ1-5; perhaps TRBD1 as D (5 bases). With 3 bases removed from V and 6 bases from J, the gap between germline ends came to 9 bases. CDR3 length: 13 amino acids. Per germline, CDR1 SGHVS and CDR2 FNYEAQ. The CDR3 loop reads CASSLGDSQPQHF. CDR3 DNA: TGTGCCAGCAGCTTGGGGGACTCTCAGCCCCAGCATTTT.

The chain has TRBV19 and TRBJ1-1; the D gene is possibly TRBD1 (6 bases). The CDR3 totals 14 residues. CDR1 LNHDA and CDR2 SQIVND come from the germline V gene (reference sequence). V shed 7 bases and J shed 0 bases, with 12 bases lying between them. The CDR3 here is CASTEGQLNTEAFF. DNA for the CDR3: TGTGCCAGTACGGAAGGACAGTTGAACACTGAAGCTTTCTTT.

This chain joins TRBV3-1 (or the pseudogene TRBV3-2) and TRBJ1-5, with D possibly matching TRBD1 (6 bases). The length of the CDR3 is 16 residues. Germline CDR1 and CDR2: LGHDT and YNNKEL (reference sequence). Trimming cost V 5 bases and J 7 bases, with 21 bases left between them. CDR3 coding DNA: TGTGCCAGCAGCAAATCTGGTTTAGGGGGGGGACAGCCCCAGCATTTT. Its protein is CASSKSGLGGGQPQHF.

The CDR3 bases are TGTGCCAGCAGTACAAACAGGGGCCTCTATGGCTACACCTTC. This sequence encodes CASSTNRGLYGYTF. The chain uses TRBV27 and TRBJ1-2, with 7 bases matching TRBD1. J gave up 4 bases and V 5 bases, and 7 bases lay outside the gene matches. The CDR3 contains 14 residues. Germline values: CDR1 MNHEY, CDR2 SMNVEV (reference sequence).

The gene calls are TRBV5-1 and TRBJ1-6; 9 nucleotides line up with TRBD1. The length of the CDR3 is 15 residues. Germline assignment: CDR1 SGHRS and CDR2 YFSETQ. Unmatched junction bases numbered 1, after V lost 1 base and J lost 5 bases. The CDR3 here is CASSLRTGDNSPLHF. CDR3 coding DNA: TGCGCCAGCAGCTTGAGGACAGGGGATAATTCACCCCTCCACTTT.

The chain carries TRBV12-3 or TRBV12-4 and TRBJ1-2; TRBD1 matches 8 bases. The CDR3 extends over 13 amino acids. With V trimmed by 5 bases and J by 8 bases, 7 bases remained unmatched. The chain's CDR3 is CASSLTGVRGYTF. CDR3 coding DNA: TGTGCCAGCAGTCTGACAGGGGTCAGGGGCTACACCTTC.

CDR3 DNA sequence: TGTGCCAGCTCACTTGCCAGTTACGAGCAGTACTTC. It specifies CASSLASYEQYF. V gene TRBV18 combines with J gene TRBJ2-7; D unresolved. Deletions cut 4 bases from V and 4 bases from J, with 8 bases between. Germline assignment: CDR1 KGHSH and CDR2 LQKENI. This CDR3 contains 12 residues.